Shown below are 32 T cell receptor beta chains from a single sample sequenced in a study of blood T cell repertoires in COVID-19. Profiled with immunoSEQ multiplex PCR; TCRdb holds only in-frame clones, not every one. The sample lists 130,000 or so clones, about 89% occurring once. Sequencing used peripheral blood. The receptors were gathered from a man aged 55 to 70 with COVID-19, enrolled during active disease.

The CDR3 sequence: CASSKQTGRLGSPLHF. CDR3 sequence (DNA): TGTGCCAGCAGCAAACAGACAGGGCGTCTGGGCTCACCCCTCCACTTT. The J gene is TRBJ1-6, the V gene TRBV3-1 (or the pseudogene TRBV3-2), with 7 bases lining up with TRBD1. Per germline, CDR1 LGHDT and CDR2 YNNKEL (reference sequence). This CDR3 spans 16 amino acids. V shed 5 bases and J 10 bases; nucleotides not matched to a gene: 14.

V usage is TRBV5-5 and J usage is TRBJ1-5; 7 positions match TRBD1. V shed 4 bases, J shed 5 bases, and the junction held 9 bases outside the gene matches. The CDR3 has 15 amino acids. CDR1 and CDR2 (germline): SGHKS, YYEKEE (reference sequence). CDR3 bases: TGTGCCAGCAGCCCCTCCGGGACAGCTTATCAGCCCCAGCATTTT. As protein: CASSPSGTAYQPQHF. Full variable domain (outside the CDR3, taken from reference TRBV5-5 and TRBJ1-5): DAGVTQSPTHLIKTRGQQVTLRCSPISGHKSVSWYQQVLGQGPQFIFQYYEKEERGRGNFPDRFSARQFPNYSSELNVNALLLGDSALYLCASSPSGTAYQPQHFGDGTRLSIL.

The chain has TRBV15 and TRBJ2-7; 7 bases map to TRBD1. This CDR3 comprises 16 residues. The V segment lost 1 base and the J segment 4 bases; nucleotides outside the gene matches: 10. The germline V gene has CDR1 LNHNV and CDR2 YYDKDF (reference sequence). CDR3 in DNA: TGTGCCACCAGCAGAGGGACAGGCGCAGGAACATACGAGCAGTACTTC. Its protein is CATSRGTGAGTYEQYF.

Points on this clone: In the same sample, other DNA sequences code for this CDR3. The chain links TRBV25-1 to TRBJ1-2, with 7 bases matching TRBD1. Germline-derived CDR1 and CDR2 are MGHDK and SYGVNS. J lost 8 bases, V lost 3 bases, and 6 bases had no gene match. This CDR3 is 13 amino acids long. CDR3 coding DNA: TGTGCCAGCAGTGAGACAGGGAGAGGCGGCTACACCTTC. Translated: CASSETGRGGYTF.

The chain couples TRBV12-5 to TRBJ1-2; the D gene is possibly TRBD1 (6 bases). Germline V CDR1 and CDR2: LGHNT, FRNRAP. CDR3 size: 13 residues. Deletions cut 1 base from V and 8 bases from J, with 11 bases between. The CDR3 here is CASGLDRVGGYTF. For the CDR3, the DNA is TGTGCTAGTGGTTTGGACAGGGTTGGAGGCTACACCTTC.

This clone was observed a single time. This chain connects TRBV28 to TRBJ1-5; 9 bases map to TRBD1. Germline CDR1 and CDR2: MDHEN and SYDVKM. After removal of 7 bases from V and 5 bases from J, the junction contained 12 bases not matched to a gene. CDR3 length: 16 amino acids. CDR3 DNA: TGTGCCAGCAATCCTACCTGGACAGGGGATGATCAGCCCCAGCATTTT. Amino acid sequence: CASNPTWTGDDQPQHF.

CDR3 protein: CASSLAGPETQYF. The DNA for the CDR3 is TGCGCCAGCAGCCTGGCAGGGCCGGAGACCCAGTACTTC. The rearrangement links TRBV5-1 to TRBJ2-5, with TRBD1 as a possible D gene (5 bases). Germline V gene lookup returns CDR1 SGHRS and CDR2 YFSETQ. The germline V and J ends were trimmed by 4 bases and 5 bases, with 12 bases remaining between them. This CDR3 is built from 13 residues.

This clone was detected once. The chain carries TRBV12-3 or TRBV12-4 and TRBJ2-5, with a tentative D call TRBD2 (6 bases). This CDR3 is built from 13 residues. V was trimmed by 6 bases and J by 5 bases, leaving 13 bases between them. CDR3 loop: CASSPVRGETQYF. The CDR3 DNA follows: TGTGCCAGCAGCCCCGTTCGGGGGGAGACCCAGTACTTC.

The V and J genes are TRBV6-5 and TRBJ1-1, with 8 bases aligning to TRBD1. The CDR3 is 15 amino acids. V lost 7 bases and J lost 6; bases outside the gene matches: 13. CDR1 and CDR2 from the germline V gene are MNHEY and SVGAGI. CDR3 amino acids: CASTAGGGKGAEAFF. The CDR3 nucleotides are TGTGCCAGCACGGCAGGGGGCGGCAAAGGCGCTGAAGCTTTCTTT.

CDR3 sequence: CASSLDRDRYNEQFF. CDR3 sequence (DNA): TGTGCCAGCAGCTTAGATCGGGACAGGTACAATGAGCAGTTCTTC. The chain combines TRBV7-2 with TRBJ2-1; 8 bases are a match to TRBD1. Germline lookup yields CDR1 SGHTA and CDR2 FQGNSA. The V gene end was trimmed by 1 base and the J gene end by 4 bases; junction bases not matched to a gene: 3. The CDR3 consists of 15 residues.

The chain carries TRBV6-1 and TRBJ1-1, with D unresolved. Germline V gene data show CDR1 as MNHNS and CDR2 as SASEGT. The CDR3 is 14 amino acids. V lost 3 bases and J 4 bases, leaving 12 bases between the germline ends. The CDR3 bases are TGTGCCAGCAGTGAGAGAGGTCCTGGCACTGAAGCTTTCTTT. This translates into CASSERGPGTEAFF.

The chain is built from TRBV23-1 and TRBJ2-3; D perhaps matches TRBD2 (6 bases). TRBV23-1 carries the ORF label, with uncertain function. The CDR3 covers 14 residues. Trimming shortened V by 0 bases and J by 6 bases, and 10 bases separated the two germline ends. CDR3 sequence (DNA): TGCGCCAGCAGTCAATCGAATGGGAGGGATACGCAGTATTTT. The encoded protein is CASSQSNGRDTQYF.

This clone was counted once. This chain links TRBV5-4 with TRBJ2-3; 7 positions match TRBD1. Germline CDR1 is SGHNT and CDR2 is YYREEE (reference sequence). J was trimmed by 2 bases and V by 1 base; bases with no gene match: 7. The CDR3 spans 16 residues. As DNA, the CDR3 is TGTGCCAGCAGCTTGCGAGACAGGGCCAACACAGATACGCAGTATTTT. Protein product: CASSLRDRANTDTQYF.

The chain carries TRBV18 and TRBJ1-2, with 8 bases fitting TRBD1. The germline gives CDR1 KGHSH, CDR2 LQKENI. With V trimmed by 6 bases and J by 1 base, 10 bases remained unmatched. The CDR3 length is 16 residues. DNA of the CDR3: TGTGCCAGCTCCCCCCTGGGACAGGAAATTAACTATGGCTACACCTTC. Translated, it gives CASSPLGQEINYGYTF.

The V gene is TRBV27, the J gene TRBJ1-1; 8 nucleotides line up with TRBD1. This CDR3 spans 15 amino acids. V lost 4 bases and J lost 3; bases outside the gene matches: 7. The germline V gene has CDR1 MNHEY and CDR2 SMNVEV (reference sequence). The CDR3 bases are TGTGCCAGCAGTTCGACAGGGGCAGGGTACACTGAAGCTTTCTTT. Amino acid sequence: CASSSTGAGYTEAFF.

The chain employs TRBV19 and TRBJ1-1; 7 bases are a match to TRBD1. The germline CDR1 and CDR2 sequences are LNHDA and SQIVND (reference sequence). This CDR3 region has 14 residues. V lost 6 bases to trimming and J lost 4 bases; unmatched junction nucleotides: 8. This CDR3 is CASSNDRASTEAFF. As DNA, the CDR3 is TGTGCCAGTAGCAACGACAGGGCCAGCACTGAAGCTTTCTTT.

This clone was recorded once. The rearrangement links TRBV4-2 to TRBJ1-1, with TRBD1 identical over 7 bases. V lost 4 bases and J lost 1; bases outside the gene matches: 9. CDR3 length equals 16 residues. Germline assignment: CDR1 LGHNA and CDR2 YNFKEQ. Here the CDR3 reads CASSLSLGTANTEAFF. The CDR3 DNA reads TGTGCCAGCAGCCTTAGCCTGGGGACAGCGAACACTGAAGCTTTCTTT.

This clone was recorded once. This chain joins TRBV11-2 and TRBJ2-7, with 7 bases lining up with TRBD2. The CDR3 spans 15 residues. Trimming took 6 bases from V and 0 from J; bases not matched to a gene: 8. Germline V gives CDR1 SGHAT, CDR2 FQNNGV. CDR3: CASSRPGLNSYEQYF. The CDR3 DNA is TGTGCCAGCAGTCGTCCGGGACTAAACTCCTACGAGCAGTACTTC.

This rearrangement joins TRBV6-6 to TRBJ1-6; 8 bases map to TRBD1. Germline values: CDR1 MNHNY, CDR2 SVGAGI (reference sequence). After removal of 7 bases from V and 6 bases from J, the junction contained 2 bases not matched to a gene. This CDR3 region has 13 residues. This CDR3 is CASNDRGNSPLHF. CDR3 DNA: TGTGCCAGCAACGACAGGGGTAATTCACCCCTCCACTTT.

This chain joins TRBV6-6 and TRBJ1-2, with 10 bases that match TRBD1. Germline values: CDR1 MNHNY, CDR2 SVGAGI (reference sequence). J lost 8 bases, V lost 5 bases, and 11 bases had no gene match. CDR3 length: 15 residues. The CDR3 DNA reads as TGTGCCAGCAGTCACGTAGCGGGACAGGGGAACGGCTACACCTTC. It yields the protein CASSHVAGQGNGYTF.

On this clone: Other DNA sequences from this sample encode an identical CDR3 as well. This chain links TRBV5-1 with TRBJ1-1; D possibly corresponds to TRBD1 (5 bases). Germline V lookup: CDR1 SGHRS, CDR2 YFSETQ. This CDR3 region has 14 residues. V was shortened by 0 bases and J by 4 bases, with 10 bases between the two germline ends. CDR3 coding DNA: TGCGCCAGCAGCTTGGCCCTGGGGGGCACTGAAGCTTTCTTT. Residues: CASSLALGGTEAFF. The full variable domain, completed using reference TRBV5-1 and TRBJ1-1, is KAGVTQTPRYLIKTRGQQVTLSCSPISGHRSVSWYQQTPGQGLQFLFEYFSETQRNKGNFPGRFSGRQFSNSRSEMNVSTLELGDSALYLCASSLALGGTEAFFGQGTRLTVV.

This sequence joins TRBV5-8 and TRBJ1-5; the D gene is possibly TRBD1 (6 bases). Trimming cost V 2 bases and J 4 bases, with 13 bases left between them. Germline loops: CDR1 SGHTS, CDR2 YDEGEE. CDR3 size: 15 residues. CDR3 DNA sequence: TGTGCCAGCAGCTTCGCGGGGGGCTCGAATCAGCCCCAGCATTTT. It translates to CASSFAGGSNQPQHF.

The J gene is TRBJ1-1, the V gene TRBV6-5; tentative D call: TRBD1 (5 bases). CDR1 is MNHEY, CDR2 SVGAGI, per germline. Trimming took 6 bases from V and 4 from J, leaving 15 bases between them. This CDR3 has 14 residues. The DNA for the CDR3 is TGTGCCAGCAGCCAGGGTCGTCTCAGCACTGAAGCTTTCTTT. Translating gives CASSQGRLSTEAFF.

This chain connects TRBV2 to TRBJ1-2; the D gene is possibly TRBD1 (5 bases). The germline V and J ends were trimmed by 5 bases and 8 bases, with 27 bases remaining between them. Germline assignment: CDR1 SNHLY and CDR2 FYNNEI. The length of the CDR3 is 17 residues. CDR3 DNA sequence: TGTGCCAGCAGTCCCTCTCGGTCCGGGACTGCCATTTCAGGCTACACCTTC. Translating it yields CASSPSRSGTAISGYTF. Drawing the rest from reference TRBV2 and TRBJ1-2, the complete variable domain is EPEVTQTPSHQVTQMGQEVILRCVPISNHLYFYWYRQILGQKVEFLVSFYNNEISEKSEIFDDQFSVERPDGSNFTLKIRSTKLEDSAMYFCASSPSRSGTAISGYTFGSGTRLTVV.

The chain combines TRBV7-9 with TRBJ2-3; TRBD2 aligns across 9 bases. Looked up from germline, CDR1 is SEHNR and CDR2 is FQNEAQ (reference sequence). The CDR3 runs 15 residues. J was trimmed by 4 bases and V by 1 base; bases with no gene match: 3. This CDR3 is CASSLGGGVPDTQYF. Written as DNA, the CDR3 is TGTGCCAGCAGCTTAGGCGGGGGGGTCCCAGATACGCAGTATTTT.

The rearrangement joins TRBV6-5 to TRBJ1-2; D gene unclear. The germline V gene has CDR1 MNHEY and CDR2 SVGAGI. CDR3 length: 14 amino acids. Trimming cost V 8 bases and J 0 bases, with 13 bases left between them. For the CDR3, the DNA is TGTGCCAGCGAGCCGGGAAGGGCTAACTATGGCTACACCTTC. Translation gives CASEPGRANYGYTF.

CDR3 in amino acids: CASSYSGGANNEQFF. As DNA, the CDR3 is TGTGCCAGCAGTTACTCGGGGGGGGCAAACAATGAGCAGTTCTTC. The V call is TRBV6-5, the J call TRBJ2-1; D is perhaps TRBD2 (7 bases). The germline V and J ends were trimmed by 0 bases and 5 bases, with 11 bases remaining between them. Germline V gene sequence: CDR1 MNHEY, CDR2 SVGAGI. The CDR3 runs to 15 residues.

The chain has TRBV30 and TRBJ1-1, with a weak D call TRBD1 (6 bases). The CDR3 loop spans 13 amino acids. V was trimmed by 4 bases and J by 5 bases, leaving 14 bases between them. Per the germline V gene, CDR1 is GTSNPN and CDR2 is SVGIG (reference sequence). The CDR3 loop is CAWTDGRGTEAFF. CDR3 bases: TGTGCCTGGACGGACGGGAGGGGGACTGAAGCTTTCTTT.

V gene TRBV19 combines with J gene TRBJ1-2; 10 bases are shared with TRBD1. The CDR3 has 16 residues. Germline V gene sequence: CDR1 LNHDA, CDR2 SQIVND (reference sequence). Trimming at V came to 3 bases and at J to 3 bases, leaving 7 bases not matched to a gene. CDR3 nucleotides: TGTGCCAGTAGTATTGAGACAGGGGGCCGATACTATGGCTACACCTTC. Translated, it gives CASSIETGGRYYGYTF.

The chain carries TRBV2 and TRBJ2-1; TRBD2 aligns across 12 bases. The V segment lost 8 bases and the J segment 9 bases; nucleotides outside the gene matches: 14. The length of the CDR3 is 16 residues. The V gene's germline CDR1 is SNHLY and CDR2 FYNNEI. For the CDR3, the DNA is TGTGCCAGCCGAGGGGAGGCTAGCGGGGGGGCGCGTGAGCAGTTCTTC. This translates into CASRGEASGGAREQFF.

This clone was seen more than once but under ten times. This chain links TRBV12-5 with TRBJ2-2, with D perhaps matching TRBD1 (6 bases). The V gene's germline CDR1 is LGHNT and CDR2 FRNRAP. This CDR3 is built from 14 residues. Trimming pared 5 bases from V and 7 bases from J, leaving 14 bases between. In DNA form, the CDR3 reads TGTGCTAGTGGTACCACAGGGAGTTTCGGGGAGCTGTTTTTT. Translated: CASGTTGSFGELFF.

This sequence joins TRBV7-3 and TRBJ2-3, with D possibly matching TRBD1 (6 bases). Per the germline V gene, CDR1 is SGHTA and CDR2 is FQGTGA. The CDR3 covers 14 residues. The ends were cut back, 5 bases at V and 1 base at J, with 10 bases in the middle. As DNA, the CDR3 is TGTGCCAGCAGCCGGGACACTCGCACAGATACGCAGTATTTT. Encoded protein: CASSRDTRTDTQYF.